A single sample is the source of the 9 T cell receptor beta chains below, sequenced in a study of Tregs in tolerant kidney transplant recipients (dated 2019 in TCRdb). The receptor library was made with the immunoSEQ multiplex PCR assay. The source is immuneACCESS, and TCRdb retained only in-frame sequences with V and J called. Part of the clones is not carried over; for the studies checked, unresolved V genes explain less than half of this, and the remainder is unexplained. The sample data list some 100,000 clones, and almost 95% of these were observed just once. The ten largest clones represent more than 0.5% of the sample. Input material: CD4+ T cells from blood. Receptor source: a human donor in good health.

This clone was observed a few times. The chain couples TRBV7-9 to TRBJ1-5; D perhaps matches TRBD1 (5 bases). The V and J ends lost 5 bases and 4 bases respectively, with 9 bases between them. The V gene's germline CDR1 is SEHNR and CDR2 FQNEAQ (reference sequence). The CDR3 runs 13 residues. CDR3 amino acids: CASSPQGNQPQHF. The CDR3 nucleotides read TGTGCCAGCAGCCCGCAGGGAAATCAGCCCCAGCATTTT.

V is TRBV5-4 and J is TRBJ2-2, with D uncertain. The germline V and J ends were trimmed by 0 bases and 1 base, with 10 bases remaining between them. Germline CDR1 and CDR2: SGHNT and YYREEE (reference sequence). This CDR3 spans 16 amino acids. The CDR3 nucleotides read TGTGCCAGCAGCTTGGCCCTCCCGCGGAACACCGGGGAGCTGTTTTTT. The encoded protein is CASSLALPRNTGELFF. Full variable domain (remainder filled in from reference TRBV5-4 and TRBJ2-2): ETGVTQSPTHLIKTRGQQVTLRCSSQSGHNTVSWYQQALGQGPQFIFQYYREEENGRGNFPPRFSGLQFPNYSSELNVNALELDDSALYLCASSLALPRNTGELFFGEGSRLTVL.

V gene TRBV5-4 combines with J gene TRBJ2-3; 8 bases line up with TRBD2. CDR3 length: 17 amino acids. Germline V gene sequence: CDR1 SGHNT, CDR2 YYREEE (reference sequence). J was trimmed by 7 bases and V by 0 bases; bases with no gene match: 13. The CDR3 region is CASSLGRAGTRPNTQYF. DNA of the CDR3: TGTGCCAGCAGCTTGGGGAGGGCCGGGACTAGGCCAAATACGCAGTATTTT.

The rearrangement joins TRBV6-6 to TRBJ2-1; 8 bases are a match to TRBD2. Per germline, CDR1 MNHNY and CDR2 SVGAGI (reference sequence). There are 15 residues in the CDR3. V shed 7 bases and J 0 bases; nucleotides not matched to a gene: 5. In DNA form, the CDR3 reads TGTGCCAGCACTAGAACTAGCGGCTCCTACAATGAGCAGTTCTTC. Protein: CASTRTSGSYNEQFF.

V gene TRBV6-6 combines with J gene TRBJ1-2; D unclear. Germline CDR1 and CDR2: MNHNY and SVGAGI (reference sequence). The CDR3 runs 13 residues. Between the trimmed V and J ends, which lost 5 bases and 3 bases, there was a span of 10 bases. Here the CDR3 DNA reads TGTGCCAGCAGTGCCGGCAGCTACTATGGCTACACCTTC. Protein product: CASSAGSYYGYTF.

The V and J genes are TRBV4-1 and TRBJ2-7; D perhaps matches TRBD2 (5 bases). The V gene lost 1 base and the J gene lost 2 bases, with 9 bases spanning the gap. The V gene's germline CDR1 is MGHRA and CDR2 YSYEKL. CDR3 length: 14 residues. CDR3 amino acids: CASSQVGKTYEQYF. The CDR3 bases are TGCGCCAGCAGCCAAGTCGGGAAAACCTACGAGCAGTACTTC.

V is TRBV5-1 and J is TRBJ2-4; 8 bases are a match to TRBD1. The CDR3 loop spans 17 amino acids. CDR1 SGHRS and CDR2 YFSETQ come from the germline V gene. Trimming removed 3 bases from V and 0 bases from J; junction bases left unmatched: 8. The CDR3 DNA reads as TGCGCCAGCAGCTACGATACCAGGGGGCTAGCCAAAAACATTCAGTACTTC. It translates to CASSYDTRGLAKNIQYF.

The chain employs TRBV6-1 and TRBJ1-2; TRBD1 matches at 8 bases. This CDR3 contains 14 residues. J lost 8 bases, V lost 1 base, and 6 bases had no gene match. CDR1 MNHNS and CDR2 SASEGT come from the germline V gene. The CDR3 reads CASSEDRGRMGYTF. DNA of the CDR3: TGTGCCAGCAGTGAAGACAGGGGGAGGATGGGCTACACCTTC.

The rearrangement uses TRBV5-1 and TRBJ2-2; a possible D gene is TRBD2 (5 bases). Trimming removed 0 bases at V and 2 bases at J, with 11 bases between. In germline, CDR1 is SGHRS, CDR2 YFSETQ. The CDR3 runs 16 residues. The CDR3: CASSLESGHNTGELFF. The CDR3 coding sequence is TGCGCCAGCAGCTTGGAGAGCGGCCATAACACCGGGGAGCTGTTTTTT.